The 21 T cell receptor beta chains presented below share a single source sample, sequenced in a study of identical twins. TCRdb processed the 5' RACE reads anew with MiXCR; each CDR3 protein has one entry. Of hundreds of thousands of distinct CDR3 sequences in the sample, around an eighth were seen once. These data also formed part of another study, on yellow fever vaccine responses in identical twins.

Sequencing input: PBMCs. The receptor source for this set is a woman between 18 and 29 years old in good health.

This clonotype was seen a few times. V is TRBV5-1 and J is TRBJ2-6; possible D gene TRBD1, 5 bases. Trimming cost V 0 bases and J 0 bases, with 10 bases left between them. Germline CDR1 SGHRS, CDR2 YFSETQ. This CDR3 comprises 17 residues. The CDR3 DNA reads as TGCGCCAGCAGCTTGGTAACAGGACCCTCTGGGGCCAACGTCCTGACTTTC. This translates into CASSLVTGPSGANVLTF.

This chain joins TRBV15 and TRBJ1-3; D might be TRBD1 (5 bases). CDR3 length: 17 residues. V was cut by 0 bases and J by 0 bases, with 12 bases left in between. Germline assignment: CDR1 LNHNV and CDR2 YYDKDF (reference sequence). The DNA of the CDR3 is TGTGCCACCAGCAGAGATATGGCAGGGAGCTCTGGAAACACCATATATTTT. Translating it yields CATSRDMAGSSGNTIYF.

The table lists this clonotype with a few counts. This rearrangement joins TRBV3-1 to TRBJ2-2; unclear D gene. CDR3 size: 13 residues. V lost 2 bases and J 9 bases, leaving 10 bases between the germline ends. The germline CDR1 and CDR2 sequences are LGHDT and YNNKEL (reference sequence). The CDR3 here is CASSQTSGRELFF. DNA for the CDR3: TGTGCCAGCAGCCAAACTTCGGGTCGGGAGCTGTTTTTT.

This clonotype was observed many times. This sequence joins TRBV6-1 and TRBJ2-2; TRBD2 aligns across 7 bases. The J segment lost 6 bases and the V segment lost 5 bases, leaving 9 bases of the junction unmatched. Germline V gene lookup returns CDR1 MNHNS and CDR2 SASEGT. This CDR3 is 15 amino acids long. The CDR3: CASSPRPGGAGELFF. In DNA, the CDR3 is TGTGCCAGCAGTCCAAGGCCTGGGGGGGCCGGGGAGCTGTTTTTT.

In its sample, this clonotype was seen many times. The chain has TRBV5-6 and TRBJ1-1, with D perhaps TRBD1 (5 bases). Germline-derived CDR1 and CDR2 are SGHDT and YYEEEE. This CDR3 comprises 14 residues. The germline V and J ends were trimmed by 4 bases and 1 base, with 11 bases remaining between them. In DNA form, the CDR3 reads TGTGCCAGCAGCCCCGCAGGGCAGAACACTGAAGCTTTCTTT. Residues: CASSPAGQNTEAFF.

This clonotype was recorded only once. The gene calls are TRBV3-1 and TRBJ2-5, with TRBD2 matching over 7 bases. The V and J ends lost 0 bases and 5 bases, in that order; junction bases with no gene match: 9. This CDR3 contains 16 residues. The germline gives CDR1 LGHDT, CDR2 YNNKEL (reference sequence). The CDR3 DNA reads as TGTGCCAGCAGCCAAGAATTGACTAGCAGGCGGGAGACCCAGTACTTC. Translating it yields CASSQELTSRRETQYF.

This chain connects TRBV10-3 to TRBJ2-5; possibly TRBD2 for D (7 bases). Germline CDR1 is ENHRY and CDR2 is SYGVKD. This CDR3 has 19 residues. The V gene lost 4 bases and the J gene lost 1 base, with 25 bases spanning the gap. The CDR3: CAISGKVGRGAFPQETQYF. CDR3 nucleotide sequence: TGTGCCATCAGTGGGAAAGTGGGCCGGGGGGCATTCCCCCAAGAGACCCAGTACTTC.

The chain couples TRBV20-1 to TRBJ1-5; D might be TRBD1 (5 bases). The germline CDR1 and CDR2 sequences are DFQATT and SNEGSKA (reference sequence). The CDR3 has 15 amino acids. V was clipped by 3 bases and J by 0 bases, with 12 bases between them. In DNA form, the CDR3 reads TGCAGTGCTAGCCAGGGACCCTATAGCAATCAGCCCCAGCATTTT. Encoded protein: CSASQGPYSNQPQHF.

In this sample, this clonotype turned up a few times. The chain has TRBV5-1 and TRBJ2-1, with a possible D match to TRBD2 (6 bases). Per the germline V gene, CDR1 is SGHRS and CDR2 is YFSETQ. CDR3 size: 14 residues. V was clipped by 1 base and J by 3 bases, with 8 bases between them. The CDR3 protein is CASSLMGGYNEQFF. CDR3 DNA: TGCGCCAGCAGCTTGATGGGGGGCTACAATGAGCAGTTCTTC.

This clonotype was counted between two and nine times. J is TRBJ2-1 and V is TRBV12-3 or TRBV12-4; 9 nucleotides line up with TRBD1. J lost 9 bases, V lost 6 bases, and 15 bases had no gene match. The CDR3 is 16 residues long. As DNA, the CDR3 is TGTGCCAGCAGACTACAGCGGACAGGGGATGTACTTGAGCAGTTCTTC. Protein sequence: CASRLQRTGDVLEQFF.

CDR3 in amino acids: CSARGLTRNTGELFF. DNA of the CDR3: TGCAGTGCTAGAGGACTTACGCGGAACACCGGGGAGCTGTTTTTT. V and J are TRBV20-1 and TRBJ2-2; no definite D call. The V gene's germline CDR1 is DFQATT and CDR2 SNEGSKA (reference sequence). This CDR3 is built from 15 residues. Trimming shortened V by 1 base and J by 1 base, and 10 bases separated the two germline ends.

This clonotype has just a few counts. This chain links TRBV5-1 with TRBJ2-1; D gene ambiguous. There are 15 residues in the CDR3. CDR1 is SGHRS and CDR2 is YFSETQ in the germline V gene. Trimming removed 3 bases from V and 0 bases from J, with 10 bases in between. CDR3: CASSSLASSYNEQFF. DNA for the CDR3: TGCGCCAGCAGCTCTCTTGCGAGCTCCTACAATGAGCAGTTCTTC.

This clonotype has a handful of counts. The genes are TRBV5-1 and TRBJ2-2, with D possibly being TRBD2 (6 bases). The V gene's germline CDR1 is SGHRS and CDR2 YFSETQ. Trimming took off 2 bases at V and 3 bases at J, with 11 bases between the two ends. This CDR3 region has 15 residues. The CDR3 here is CASSFISGHTGELFF. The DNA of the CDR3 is TGCGCCAGCAGCTTCATTAGCGGTCACACCGGGGAGCTGTTTTTT.

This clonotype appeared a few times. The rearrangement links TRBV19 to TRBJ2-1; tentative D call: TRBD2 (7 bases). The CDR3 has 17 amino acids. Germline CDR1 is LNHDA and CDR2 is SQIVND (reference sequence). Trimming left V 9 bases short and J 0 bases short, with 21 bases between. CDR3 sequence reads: CASKIGGRGNSYNEQFF. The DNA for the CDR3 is TGTGCCAGCAAAATAGGGGGGCGGGGGAACTCCTACAATGAGCAGTTCTTC.

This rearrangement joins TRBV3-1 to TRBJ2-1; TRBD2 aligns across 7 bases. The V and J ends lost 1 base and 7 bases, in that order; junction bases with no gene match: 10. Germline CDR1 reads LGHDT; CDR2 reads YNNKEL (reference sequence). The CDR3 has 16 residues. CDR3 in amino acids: CASSQGKRLARNEQFF. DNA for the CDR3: TGTGCCAGCAGCCAAGGAAAGAGACTAGCCCGAAATGAGCAGTTCTTC.

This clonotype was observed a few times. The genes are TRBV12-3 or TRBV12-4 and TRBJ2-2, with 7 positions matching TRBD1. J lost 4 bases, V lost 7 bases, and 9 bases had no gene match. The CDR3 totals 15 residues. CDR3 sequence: CASTKDRLSTGELFF. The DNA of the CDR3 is TGTGCCAGCACCAAGGACAGGCTGTCCACCGGGGAGCTGTTTTTT.

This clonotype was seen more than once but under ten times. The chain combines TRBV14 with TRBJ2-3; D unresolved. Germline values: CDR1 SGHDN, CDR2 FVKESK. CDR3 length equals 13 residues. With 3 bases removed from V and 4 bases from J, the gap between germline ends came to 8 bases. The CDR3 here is CASSHIGADTQYF. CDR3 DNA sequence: TGTGCCAGCAGCCATATCGGAGCAGATACGCAGTATTTT.

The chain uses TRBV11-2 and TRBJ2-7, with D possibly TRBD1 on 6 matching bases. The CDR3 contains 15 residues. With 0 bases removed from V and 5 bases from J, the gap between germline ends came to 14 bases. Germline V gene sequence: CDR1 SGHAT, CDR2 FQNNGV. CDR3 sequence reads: CASSLEWGPVHEQYV. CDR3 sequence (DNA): TGTGCCAGCAGCTTAGAATGGGGGCCGGTCCACGAGCAGTACGTC.

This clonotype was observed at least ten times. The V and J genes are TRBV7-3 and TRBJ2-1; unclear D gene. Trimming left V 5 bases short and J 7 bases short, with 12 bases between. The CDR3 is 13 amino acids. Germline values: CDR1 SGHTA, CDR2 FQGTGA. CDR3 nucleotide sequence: TGTGCCAGCAGCCTCGAGACTGGGAATGAGCAGTTCTTC. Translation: CASSLETGNEQFF. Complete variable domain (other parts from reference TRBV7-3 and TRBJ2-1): GAGVSQTPSNKVTEKGKYVELRCDPISGHTALYWYRQSLGQGPEFLIYFQGTGAADDSGLPNDRFFAVRPEGSVSTLKIQRTERGDSAVYLCASSLETGNEQFFGPGTRLTVL.

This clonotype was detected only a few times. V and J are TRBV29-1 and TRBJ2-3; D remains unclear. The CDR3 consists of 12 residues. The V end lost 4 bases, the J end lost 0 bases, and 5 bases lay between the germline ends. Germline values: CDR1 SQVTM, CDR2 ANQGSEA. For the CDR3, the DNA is TGCAGCGTTGCTTCTAGCACAGATACGCAGTATTTT. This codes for CSVASSTDTQYF.

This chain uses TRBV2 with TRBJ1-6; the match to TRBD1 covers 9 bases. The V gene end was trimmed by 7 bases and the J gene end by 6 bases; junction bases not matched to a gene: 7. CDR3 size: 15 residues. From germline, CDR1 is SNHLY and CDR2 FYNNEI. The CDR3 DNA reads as TGTGCCAGCATAGTCGGGACAGGGAGTAATTCACCCCTCCACTTT. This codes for CASIVGTGSNSPLHF. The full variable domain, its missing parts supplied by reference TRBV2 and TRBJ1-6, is EPEVTQTPSHQVTQMGQEVILRCVPISNHLYFYWYRQILGQKVEFLVSFYNNEISEKSEIFDDQFSVERPDGSNFTLKIRSTKLEDSAMYFCASIVGTGSNSPLHFGNGTRLTVT.